Below, 23 T cell receptor beta chains from the same sample are listed, as sequenced in a study of human CD8 memory T cell subsets. Scientists made TCR beta libraries using UMI-labeled 5' RACE. TCRdb reanalyzed the 5' RACE reads and collapses them to one entry per CDR3 protein, without DNA. This table holds roughly 10,000 distinct CDR3 sequences. TPEX cells, early memory CD8+ T cells with exhausted-like traits, were CCR7+ PD-1+ TIGIT+. The source material was CD8+ T cells from PBMCs. Every receptor here comes from a human donor in good health.

V is TRBV11-2 and J is TRBJ2-3; there is no DNA to check the TCRdb D call of TRBD1. The CDR3 has 13 residues. The germline V gene encodes CDR1 SGHAT and CDR2 FQNNGV. CDR3 region: CASSSTGTDTQYF.

The V gene is TRBV27, the J gene TRBJ2-1; the D call of TRBD1 rests on TCRdb alone, since no DNA is present to check it. There are 19 residues in the CDR3. Germline lookup yields CDR1 MNHEY and CDR2 SMNVEV (reference sequence). The CDR3 here is CASSLSSGVVEAIYNEQFF.

The chain recombines TRBV7-6 with TRBJ2-1. CDR1 and CDR2 (germline): SGHVS, FNYEAQ. The CDR3 covers 21 residues. CDR3 region: CASSLARGRTITNSSYNEQFF. Together with reference TRBV7-6 and TRBJ2-1, the CDR3 gives the full variable domain: GAGVSQSPRYKVTKRGQDVALRCDPISGHVSLYWYRQALGQGPEFLTYFNYEAQQDKSGLPNDRFSAERPEGSISTLTIQRTEQRDSAMYRCASSLARGRTITNSSYNEQFFGPGTRLTVL.

By frequency, this clonotype registers medium-sized. The chain carries TRBV29-1 and TRBJ2-5; checking the TCRdb D call of TRBD2 is not possible without DNA. The germline CDR1 and CDR2 sequences are SQVTM and ANQGSEA. The CDR3 runs to 19 residues. CDR3 amino acids: CSVEKQPSGRAVSQETQYF. Looking up the rest from reference TRBV29-1 and TRBJ2-5 gives the full variable domain: SAVISQKPSRDICQRGTSLTIQCQVDSQVTMMFWYRQQPGQSLTLIATANQGSEATYESGFVIDKFPISRPNLTFSTLTVSNMSPEDSSIYLCSVEKQPSGRAVSQETQYFGPGTRLLVL.

The chain is built from TRBV20-1 and TRBJ2-3; TCRdb returns TRBD2, unconfirmable since there is no DNA. The CDR3 is 15 residues long. Germline V lookup: CDR1 DFQATT, CDR2 SNEGSKA (reference sequence). This chain's CDR3 is CSAPWTSGRADTQYF.

The J gene is TRBJ1-5, the V gene TRBV7-8. Germline V gene lookup returns CDR1 SGHVS and CDR2 FQNEAQ. CDR3 length equals 15 residues. This CDR3 reads CASSLAMGTNQPQHF. Full variable domain (remainder filled in from reference TRBV7-8 and TRBJ1-5): GAGVSQSPRYKVAKRGQDVALRCDPISGHVSLFWYQQALGQGPEFLTYFQNEAQLDKSGLPSDRFFAERPEGSVSTLKIQRTQQEDSAVYLCASSLAMGTNQPQHFGDGTRLSIL.

V usage is TRBV7-9 and J usage is TRBJ1-1; absent DNA, TCRdb's TRBD1 call cannot be checked. The CDR3 extends over 13 amino acids. The V gene's germline CDR1 is SEHNR and CDR2 FQNEAQ (reference sequence). The CDR3: CASGGAVNTEAFF.

The chain is built from TRBV9 and TRBJ1-5. Germline CDR1 SGDLS, CDR2 YYNGEE. The CDR3 extends over 13 amino acids. CDR3 sequence: CASREPLHQPQHF.

By frequency, this clonotype registers medium-sized. The V gene is TRBV20-1, the J gene TRBJ1-2; TCRdb designates TRBD1, a call that cannot be tested without DNA. The CDR3 has 15 amino acids. Germline CDR1 is DFQATT and CDR2 is SNEGSKA (reference sequence). CDR3 loop: CSARGTGARVYGYTF.

This chain joins TRBV7-9 and TRBJ2-2; lacking DNA, the TRBD1 call made by TCRdb goes unchecked. The CDR3 has 17 residues. The germline gives CDR1 SEHNR, CDR2 FQNEAQ (reference sequence). The CDR3 region is CASSASQAGGNTGELFF. Variable domain in full (rest from reference TRBV7-9 and TRBJ2-2): DTGVSQNPRHKITKRGQNVTFRCDPISEHNRLYWYRQTLGQGPEFLTYFQNEAQLEKSRLLSDRFSAERPKGSFSTLEIQRTEQGDSAMYLCASSASQAGGNTGELFFGEGSRLTVL.

The rearrangement joins TRBV4-3 to TRBJ2-1; TCRdb lists TRBD2, though no DNA is available to test this call. The CDR3 is 16 residues long. Per the germline V gene, CDR1 is LGHNA and CDR2 is YSLEER. The CDR3 spells CASSQDGSLAHNEQFF.

The gene calls are TRBV2 and TRBJ2-3. Looked up from germline, CDR1 is SNHLY and CDR2 is FYNNEI. This CDR3 region has 14 residues. CDR3 sequence reads: CASSERQQIDTQYF.

The chain employs TRBV5-6 and TRBJ2-7. CDR3 size: 11 residues. Germline loops: CDR1 SGHDT, CDR2 YYEEEE. CDR3 residues: CASSSAYEQYF. Full variable domain (rest looked up from reference TRBV5-6 and TRBJ2-7): DAGVTQSPTHLIKTRGQQVTLRCSPKSGHDTVSWYQQALGQGPQFIFQYYEEEERQRGNFPDRFSGHQFPNYSSELNVNALLLGDSALYLCASSSAYEQYFGPGTRLTVT.

The chain has TRBV30 and TRBJ2-7; as DNA is missing, the TRBD1 call by TCRdb cannot be tested. This CDR3 has 14 amino acids. The germline V gene has CDR1 GTSNPN and CDR2 SVGIG (reference sequence). The chain's CDR3 is CAWTADRGLDEQYF.

This chain links TRBV7-9 with TRBJ2-2; TCRdb designates TRBD2, a call that cannot be tested without DNA. Germline V lookup: CDR1 SEHNR, CDR2 FQNEAQ (reference sequence). This CDR3 region has 15 residues. CDR3 sequence reads: CASSPPARATGELFF.

J is TRBJ2-1 and V is TRBV28; no DNA is available, so the TRBD2 call from TCRdb remains unchecked. Germline CDR1 and CDR2: MDHEN and SYDVKM. This CDR3 comprises 18 residues. The CDR3 region is CASSFPIEREGLRDEQFF.

The rearrangement uses TRBV20-1 and TRBJ1-2. This CDR3 comprises 14 residues. CDR1 is DFQATT and CDR2 is SNEGSKA in the germline V gene (reference sequence). CDR3 sequence reads: CSARDDYILYGYTF.

Its frequency marks this clonotype as medium-sized. The chain carries TRBV28 and TRBJ1-1. The CDR3 totals 14 residues. Germline V gene data show CDR1 as MDHEN and CDR2 as SYDVKM. CDR3 sequence reads: CASSFQNMNTEAFF. The full variable domain, its missing parts supplied by reference TRBV28 and TRBJ1-1, is DVKVTQSSRYLVKRTGEKVFLECVQDMDHENMFWYRQDPGLGLRLIYFSYDVKMKEKGDIPEGYSVSREKKERFSLILESASTNQTSMYLCASSFQNMNTEAFFGQGTRLTVV.

This clonotype is medium-sized by frequency. V is TRBV4-1 and J is TRBJ2-1. The germline V gene has CDR1 MGHRA and CDR2 YSYEKL. CDR3 length: 13 residues. This CDR3 is CASSQEPSNEQFF.

This sequence joins TRBV29-1 and TRBJ2-3; the TCRdb call, TRBD1, lacks DNA for checking. Germline values: CDR1 SQVTM, CDR2 ANQGSEA. The CDR3 length is 14 residues. CDR3 region: CSVIQGRSTDTQYF.

Considering frequency, this clonotype is medium-sized. The rearrangement links TRBV7-2 to TRBJ1-4. This CDR3 has 12 amino acids. Germline-derived CDR1 and CDR2 are SGHTA and FQGNSA. CDR3 residues: CASSTNLGKLFF.

The rearrangement links TRBV7-8 to TRBJ1-2; TCRdb returns TRBD1, unconfirmable since there is no DNA. CDR1 is SGHVS, CDR2 FQNEAQ, per germline. The length of the CDR3 is 15 residues. CDR3 in amino acids: CASSLDLVQGADYTF.

The chain is built from TRBV2 and TRBJ2-5; as DNA is missing, the TRBD1 call by TCRdb cannot be tested. This CDR3 is built from 15 residues. CDR1 and CDR2 (germline): SNHLY, FYNNEI. Here the CDR3 reads CASTREVTGEETQYF. Supplemented by reference TRBV2 and TRBJ2-5, the full variable domain reads EPEVTQTPSHQVTQMGQEVILRCVPISNHLYFYWYRQILGQKVEFLVSFYNNEISEKSEIFDDQFSVERPDGSNFTLKIRSTKLEDSAMYFCASTREVTGEETQYFGPGTRLLVL.